This T cell receptor beta chain was documented in a study of T cell repertoires in cytomegalovirus infection. Study information: Matching HLA type and CMV infection were both indicated by public TCR beta signatures.

Using its own MiXCR run on the reads, TCRdb lists one record per CDR3 protein. The table shows some 440,000 distinct CDR3 sequences, with 31% occurring only once. The CDR3 is made up of 16 amino acids. The germline V and J ends were trimmed by 4 bases and 7 bases, with 22 bases remaining between them. The chain links TRBV12-3 or TRBV12-4 to TRBJ1-2, with TRBD1 as a possible D gene (6 bases). The clonotype originates from a human donor in good health (CMV status not recorded). Some clones in this sample may be carry-over from other donors' samples. Input material: PBMCs. This chain's CDR3 is CASSSAGAGGRGGYTF. Written as DNA, the CDR3 is TGTGCCAGCAGTTCAGCGGGGGCCGGAGGTCGAGGTGGCTACACCTTC.